This is a list of T cell receptor beta chains from one sample in a study of T-cell memory formation after mild COVID-19. MiXCR, run by TCRdb on the 5' RACE reads, gives a single entry per CDR3 protein. Among 500,000 to 650,000 distinct CDR3 sequences listed, 20% to 25% were seen once. Material: PBMCs or a T cell subset sorted from them (not recorded which). These receptors came from an adult woman who had mild COVID-19 (a few samples of this study predate the infection). Cell type and time point are not known. The CDR3 runs from the conserved cysteine through the conserved F or W. A D gene is named only where the DNA matches it firmly. Expanded clones get a size class; other rows say once, few or many, or leave the size out.

D	V	J	size	CDR3	DNA
TRBD1	TRBV6-6	TRBJ1-2	NA	CAIPGQGGGYTF	TGTGCCATCCCCGGACAGGGAGGAGGCTACACCTTC
NA	TRBV2	TRBJ2-4	NA	CASSEAESILVVQYF	TGTGCCAGCAGTGAGGCAGAATCGATCTTGGTTGTTCAGTACTTC
NA	TRBV7-2	TRBJ2-5	few	CASSLESGPGETQYF	TGTGCCAGCAGCTTAGAGTCTGGCCCCGGAGAGACCCAGTACTTC
TRBD2	TRBV6-5	TRBJ2-7	NA	CASSLRLAGDYEQYF	TGTGCCAGCAGTTTAAGACTAGCGGGAGACTACGAGCAGTACTTC
NA	TRBV19	TRBJ1-5	NA	CASWSLGNQPQHF	TGTGCCAGTTGGTCCCTCGGCAATCAGCCCCAGCATTTT
TRBD2	TRBV7-2	TRBJ2-7	few	CASSLTGGLAGNSYEQYF	TGTGCCAGCAGCTTAACCGGTGGACTAGCGGGAAACTCCTACGAGCAGTACTTC
TRBD1	TRBV7-6	TRBJ2-1	few	CASSTRTGPGNEQFF	TGTGCCAGCAGCACAAGGACAGGGCCGGGGAATGAGCAGTTCTTC
NA	TRBV19	TRBJ1-1	NA	CASSTTRTPRTEAFF	TGTGCCAGTAGTACCACGAGGACCCCGCGCACTGAAGCTTTCTTT
NA	TRBV12-3/TRBV12-4	TRBJ1-4	NA	CASRPGKSEKLFF	TGTGCCAGCAGACCGGGAAAGAGTGAAAAACTGTTTTTT
NA	TRBV7-3	TRBJ2-3	NA	CASSLFGGLEADTQYF	TGTGCCAGCAGCTTATTCGGGGGGCTGGAGGCAGATACGCAGTATTTT
NA	TRBV5-6	TRBJ1-1	NA	CASTPAGGNTEAFF	TGTGCCAGCACCCCGGCAGGAGGGAACACTGAAGCTTTCTTT
TRBD1	TRBV3-1	TRBJ2-7	NA	CASSQVLVQGNEQYF	TGTGCCAGCAGCCAAGTTTTAGTACAGGGGAACGAGCAGTACTTC
NA	TRBV12-3/TRBV12-4	TRBJ1-2	few	CASSFGGIDGYTF	TGTGCCAGCAGTTTCGGGGGGATTGATGGCTACACCTTC
TRBD2	TRBV6-6	TRBJ2-1	NA	CASTSRASGSGSYNEQFF	TGTGCCAGCACCTCACGAGCTAGCGGGAGTGGCTCCTACAATGAGCAGTTCTTC
TRBD2	TRBV5-1	TRBJ2-1	few	CASSAPGLADYNEQFF	TGCGCCAGCAGCGCGCCGGGACTAGCGGACTACAATGAGCAGTTCTTC
TRBD1	TRBV11-2	TRBJ1-6	NA	CASNPTGTGNSPLHF	TGTGCCAGCAACCCTACCGGGACAGGGAACTCACCCCTCCACTTT
NA	TRBV3-1	TRBJ1-1	few	CASSPQGWGNTEAFF	TGTGCCAGCAGCCCACAGGGTTGGGGGAACACTGAAGCTTTCTTT
NA	TRBV18	TRBJ1-1	NA	CASSPWFGTEAFF	TGTGCCAGCTCACCGTGGTTTGGCACTGAAGCTTTCTTT
TRBD2	TRBV7-2	TRBJ2-5	NA	CASSLSWEGRIETQHF	TGTGCCAGCAGCTTGTCGTGGGAGGGCCGGATAGAGACCCAGCACTTC
TRBD2	TRBV20-1	TRBJ2-7	NA	CSAGVAGGDYEQYF	TGCAGTGCTGGGGTAGCGGGAGGAGATTACGAGCAGTACTTC
NA	TRBV9	TRBJ2-1	many	CASSPGLVSSRSYNEQFF	TGTGCCAGCAGCCCGGGGCTAGTTAGTTCCCGCTCCTACAATGAGCAGTTCTTC
TRBD1	TRBV7-3	TRBJ2-5	NA	CASSLTGTVQETQYF	TGTGCCAGCAGCTTAACGGGGACAGTACAAGAGACCCAGTACTTC
TRBD1	TRBV3-1	TRBJ2-5	NA	CASSQPGGRETQYF	TGTGCCAGCAGCCAACCAGGGGGCCGAGAGACCCAGTACTTC
TRBD2	TRBV20-1	TRBJ2-1	NA	CSAGPGLAGDGEQFF	TGCAGTGCTGGTCCGGGACTAGCGGGGGACGGCGAGCAGTTCTTC
TRBD1	TRBV7-2	TRBJ2-7	few	CASSLGGGQGGSYEQYF	TGTGCCAGCAGCTTAGGCGGTGGACAGGGAGGATCCTACGAGCAGTACTTC
TRBD2	TRBV10-3	TRBJ2-1	few	CAIRPGLVDEQFF	TGTGCCATCAGGCCGGGACTAGTCGATGAGCAGTTCTTC
TRBD2	TRBV20-1	TRBJ2-5	few	CSARDLSSGGSHQRETQYF	TGCAGTGCTAGAGATCTGAGTAGCGGGGGGTCCCACCAAAGGGAGACCCAGTACTTC
NA	TRBV18	TRBJ2-5	few	CASSPSSYGETQYF	TGTGCCAGCTCACCATCCTCCTACGGGGAGACCCAGTACTTC
NA	TRBV29-1	TRBJ2-4	few	CSVERAGLAKNIQYF	TGCAGCGTTGAACGGGCAGGGTTGGCCAAAAACATTCAGTACTTC
TRBD2	TRBV9	TRBJ2-3	NA	CASSAAGGGLGTDTQYF	TGTGCCAGCAGCGCGGCGGGAGGAGGGTTAGGGACAGATACGCAGTATTTT
NA	TRBV6-1	TRBJ1-1	NA	CASSELFDRNTEAFF	TGTGCCAGCAGTGAACTTTTCGACAGAAACACTGAAGCTTTCTTT
NA	TRBV6-1	TRBJ2-5	NA	CASSRQSRALVQETQYF	TGTGCCAGCAGTCGCCAAAGTCGGGCATTAGTCCAAGAGACCCAGTACTTC
TRBD1	TRBV4-3	TRBJ2-5	NA	CASSQDWDRPQETQYF	TGCGCCAGCAGCCAGGATTGGGACAGGCCTCAAGAGACCCAGTACTTC
TRBD1	TRBV20-1	TRBJ2-5	NA	CSARPLTGVGTQYF	TGCAGTGCTAGGCCCCTGACAGGGGTGGGGACCCAGTACTTC
NA	TRBV5-1	TRBJ2-3	NA	CASSLEGRSDTQYF	TGCGCCAGCAGCTTAGAGGGGAGGTCAGATACGCAGTATTTT
NA	TRBV27	TRBJ2-7	many	CASSLSASWVHEQYF	TGTGCCAGCAGTTTATCAGCTAGTTGGGTCCACGAGCAGTACTTC
NA	TRBV13	TRBJ2-6	NA	CASSLGLAGSGANVLTF	TGTGCCAGCAGCTTAGGCCTTGCGGGCTCTGGGGCCAACGTCCTGACTTTC
NA	TRBV11-2	TRBJ1-2	NA	CASSLMGINGYTF	TGTGCCAGCAGCTTAATGGGTATTAATGGCTACACCTTC
TRBD1	TRBV10-3	TRBJ2-7	NA	CAIRGDRGSYEQYF	TGTGCCATCAGAGGGGACAGGGGGTCCTACGAGCAGTACTTC
NA	TRBV5-1	TRBJ2-1	many	CASNPGPSSYNEQFF	TGCGCCAGCAACCCGGGACCGAGCTCCTACAATGAGCAGTTCTTC
NA	TRBV7-8	TRBJ1-4	NA	CASSLSQGMNEKLFF	TGTGCCAGCAGCTTATCACAGGGAATGAATGAAAAACTGTTTTTT
NA	TRBV7-9	TRBJ1-3	NA	CASSLTGVQNTIYF	TGTGCCAGCAGCTTAACCGGGGTCCAAAACACCATATATTTT
NA	TRBV27	TRBJ1-1	few	CASSSRAGEAFF	TGTGCCAGCAGTTCCAGGGCGGGTGAAGCTTTCTTT
TRBD2	TRBV20-1	TRBJ2-3	NA	CSASWLAGGPSTDTQYF	TGCAGTGCTAGCTGGCTAGCGGGGGGCCCCTCCACAGATACGCAGTATTTT
NA	TRBV3-1	TRBJ2-2	few	CASNGEGTGELFF	TGTGCCAGCAACGGAGAGGGCACCGGGGAGCTGTTTTTT
TRBD2	TRBV9	TRBJ2-2	few	CASSVELAGDTGELFF	TGTGCCAGCAGCGTGGAACTAGCGGGAGACACCGGGGAGCTGTTTTTT
TRBD1	TRBV6-2/TRBV6-3	TRBJ1-2	few	CASSYRTGVGYTF	TGTGCCAGCAGTTATCGGACAGGGGTTGGCTACACCTTC
NA	TRBV2	TRBJ2-7	NA	CASSDGTRVYEQYF	TGTGCCAGCAGTGATGGGACAAGAGTATACGAGCAGTACTTC
NA	TRBV24-1	TRBJ1-5	NA	CATGVGNQPQHF	TGTGCCACCGGAGTGGGCAATCAGCCCCAGCATTTT
TRBD1	TRBV9	TRBJ1-3	few	CASSVARDRDTSGNTIYF	TGTGCCAGCAGCGTTGCACGCGACAGGGACACCTCTGGAAACACCATATATTTT
TRBD2	TRBV6-5	TRBJ2-7	few	CASSRLAGFYEQYF	TGTGCCAGCAGCAGACTAGCGGGCTTCTACGAGCAGTACTTC
NA	TRBV5-5	TRBJ1-4	NA	CASSSGETNEKLFF	TGTGCCAGCAGCTCGGGAGAGACTAATGAAAAACTGTTTTTT
NA	TRBV9	TRBJ2-1	NA	CASSVVRRSYNEQFF	TGTGCCAGCAGCGTAGTAAGGAGGTCCTACAATGAGCAGTTCTTC